This TCR beta chain was captured by sequencing in a study of T cells in Graves' hyperthyroidism and ophthalmopathy. This CDR3 is built from 14 residues. Germline CDR1 and CDR2: SGHRS and YFSETQ. The V gene end was trimmed by 4 bases and the J gene end by 9 bases; junction bases not matched to a gene: 9. The source material, RNA transcripts, was used to amplify TCR beta CDR3 regions. When the TCR CDR3 underwent first-round RT-PCR, the HTBI primer set was used. TCRdb re-analysed the multiplex PCR reads in MiXCR, keeping a single row per CDR3 protein. The sample lists about 480,000 distinct CDR3 sequences; about an eighth were seen once. Absence of ophthalmopathy progression within 18 months defined stable Graves' hyperthyroidism. Used for diagnoses were clinical symptoms, serum thyroxine and TRAb, thyroid ultrasound and orbital computed tomography. This clonotype was seen more than once but under ten times.

The rearrangement joins TRBV5-1 to TRBJ2-1, with TRBD1 identical over 8 bases. The material sequenced was blood. The clonotype comes from a woman aged 18-29 years with Graves' hyperthyroidism. CDR3 nucleotide sequence: TGCGCCAGCAGCACGACAGGGGCGGACGGTGAGCAGTTCTTC. Its translation: CASSTTGADGEQFF.